This is a list of T cell receptor beta chains from one sample in a study of control samples from healthy donors and cancer patients. TCRdb keeps only in-frame clones here, not all; method: immunoSEQ multiplex PCR. The table lists 150,000 to 200,000 clones, approximately 90% of them singletons, with 12% in the top ten. Specimen: blood. All receptors derive from a man between 25 and 39 years old in good health. CDR3s include the opening cysteine and the closing phenylalanine or tryptophan. A D gene is named only where the DNA matches it firmly. Not all rows give a size; the values are once, few, many and, for expanded clones, a class.

size,J,D,V,CDR3,DNA
NA,TRBJ1-6,NA,TRBV4-1,CASSQGWGQRNSPLHF,TGCGCCAGCAGCCAAGGGTGGGGACAAAGGAATTCACCCCTCCACTTT
NA,TRBJ1-6,TRBD1,TRBV10-3,CAISEGQGDNSPLHF,TGTGCCATCAGTGAAGGACAGGGGGATAATTCACCCCTCCACTTT
NA,TRBJ2-7,NA,TRBV10-3,CAISMNTGTVTYEQYF,TGTGCCATCAGTATGAACACCGGGACTGTGACCTACGAGCAGTACTTC
NA,TRBJ2-5,TRBD2,TRBV7-3,CASSLYGGEQTQYF,TGTGCCAGCAGCTTATACGGGGGGGAACAGACCCAGTACTTC
NA,TRBJ1-1,NA,TRBV7-8,CATNTGPQANTEAFF,TGTGCCACCAACACCGGGCCCCAAGCCAACACTGAAGCTTTCTTT
NA,TRBJ2-2,NA,TRBV7-9,CASSLEPGYANTGELFF,TGTGCCAGCAGCTTGGAACCGGGATACGCGAACACCGGGGAGCTGTTTTTT
NA,TRBJ2-5,NA,TRBV3-1/TRBV3-2,CASSQRETQYF,TGTGCCAGCAGCCAGAGGGAGACCCAGTACTTC
NA,TRBJ1-2,TRBD1,TRBV19,CASSIDRGQNYGYTF,TGTGCCAGTAGTATAGACAGGGGGCAGAACTATGGCTACACCTTC
NA,TRBJ2-1,NA,TRBV29-1,CSVDRGNEQFF,TGCAGCGTTGACCGGGGGAATGAGCAGTTCTTC
NA,TRBJ2-1,NA,TRBV19,CASSSTTLYNEQFF,TGTGCCAGTAGTTCAACGACACTCTACAATGAGCAGTTCTTC
once,TRBJ1-1,NA,TRBV5-4,CASRSLSTAVNTEAFF,TGTGCCAGCAGGTCCCTCTCGACGGCAGTGAACACTGAAGCTTTCTTT
NA,TRBJ2-1,NA,TRBV6-5,CASGPRTTYNEQFF,TGTGCCAGCGGGCCTCGGACCACCTACAATGAGCAGTTCTTC
NA,TRBJ1-5,NA,TRBV27,CASAPLNLAAQHF,TGTGCCAGCGCCCCCTTGAACCTGGCGGCCCAGCATTTT
NA,TRBJ1-1,TRBD1,TRBV20-1,CSARTGLFAFF,TGCAGTGCTCGGACAGGGCTGTTCGCTTTCTTT
NA,TRBJ2-5,TRBD2,TRBV4-1,CASSQDGSSGGSRTQYF,TGCGCCAGCAGCCAAGACGGAAGTAGCGGGGGGTCACGGACCCAGTACTTC
once,TRBJ1-5,NA,TRBV28,CASTGSWQPQHF,TGTGCCAGTACAGGGTCCTGGCAGCCCCAGCATTTT
NA,TRBJ2-5,TRBD2,TRBV10-3,CAIRKSGGVGETQYF,TGTGCCATCAGGAAAAGCGGGGGGGTGGGAGAGACCCAGTACTTC
NA,TRBJ1-2,NA,TRBV27,CASSFGGFYGYTF,TGTGCCAGCAGTTTTGGAGGTTTCTATGGCTACACCTTC
NA,TRBJ2-7,NA,TRBV2,CASNGDISYEQYF,TGTGCCAGCAACGGGGACATATCCTACGAGCAGTACTTC
NA,TRBJ2-7,TRBD1,TRBV3-1/TRBV3-2,CASRKNGARGRGEQYF,TGTGCCAGCAGAAAAAACGGGGCAAGGGGGCGCGGCGAGCAGTACTTC
NA,TRBJ1-2,TRBD1,TRBV28,CASSLSGTGSYGYTF,TGTGCCAGCAGTTTAAGCGGGACAGGTTCTTATGGCTACACCTTC
NA,TRBJ2-2,TRBD2,TRBV5-4,CASSLTSGVAGELFF,TGTGCCAGCAGCCTTACTAGCGGGGTCGCCGGGGAGCTGTTTTTT
once,TRBJ1-6,NA,TRBV5-8,CASSSPGSSYNSPLHF,TGTGCCAGCAGCTCCCCAGGGAGCTCCTATAATTCACCCCTCCACTTT
NA,TRBJ2-1,NA,TRBV4-3,CASSQAEGLAQFF,TGCGCCAGCAGCCAAGCGGAGGGGCTGGCGCAGTTCTTC
once,TRBJ2-3,NA,TRBV6-5,CASSGLQDTQYF,TGTGCCAGCAGCGGCCTGCAGGATACGCAGTATTTT
NA,TRBJ2-7,NA,TRBV3-1/TRBV3-2,CASSQVGYEQYF,TGTGCCAGCAGCCAAGTGGGCTACGAGCAGTACTTC
many,TRBJ1-1,NA,TRBV5-4,CAGRVGGKTEAFF,TGTGCCGGAAGAGTGGGGGGAAAAACTGAAGCTTTCTTT
NA,TRBJ1-2,NA,TRBV28,CASRPGRLYGYTF,TGTGCCAGCAGGCCCGGACGGCTCTATGGCTACACCTTC
few,TRBJ1-3,NA,TRBV4-2,CASSQTGQFGGNTIYF,TGTGCCAGCAGCCAAACTGGACAGTTTGGGGGTAACACCATATATTTT
NA,TRBJ2-3,NA,TRBV9,CASSVVGWGFDTQYF,TGTGCCAGCAGCGTAGTCGGTTGGGGCTTTGATACGCAGTATTTT
NA,TRBJ2-1,NA,TRBV4-3,CASSPQRVVSSYNEQFF,TGCGCCAGCAGCCCTCAAAGAGTGGTAAGCTCCTACAATGAGCAGTTCTTC
NA,TRBJ2-6,NA,TRBV27,CASSLLGSGANVLTF,TGTGCCAGCAGTTTATTAGGCTCTGGGGCCAACGTCCTGACTTTC
NA,TRBJ1-1,NA,TRBV10-3,CAISEIAYTEAFF,TGTGCCATCAGTGAGATTGCGTACACTGAAGCTTTCTTT
few,TRBJ2-7,NA,TRBV6-6,CASSYLDEQYF,TGTGCCAGCAGTTACTTGGACGAGCAGTACTTC
NA,TRBJ1-4,NA,TRBV14,CASSRQSFNEKLFF,TGTGCCAGCAGTCGACAGAGTTTTAATGAAAAACTGTTTTTT
NA,TRBJ1-4,NA,TRBV7-3,CASSPSSGGKLFF,TGTGCCAGCAGCCCCAGTTCTGGGGGAAAACTGTTTTTT
NA,TRBJ2-5,NA,TRBV27,CASALTQYF,TGTGCCAGCGCTCTGACCCAGTACTTC